This TCR beta chain is from a study of blood T cells in healthy people across ages. A second 7 to 11 cycle PCR used barcoded and J-beta primers. TCRdb reprocessed the 5' RACE reads with MiXCR, giving one entry per CDR3 protein. The table includes roughly 900,000 distinct CDR3 sequences, 40% to 60% detected once. Turning to this clonotype: Its specificity is unknown.

General observations from the study: TCR beta diversity tracked closely with naive T cell percentage.

V lost 4 bases and J lost 8; bases outside the gene matches: 6. CDR3 length: 14 residues. CDR1 and CDR2 (germline): SGHRS, YFSETQ. The rearrangement joins TRBV5-1 to TRBJ1-2, with TRBD1 matching over 12 bases. The source material was blood. The origin of this receptor is a man younger than 45 in good health. Here the CDR3 reads CASSESGTGGGYTF. For the CDR3, the DNA is TGCGCCAGCAGCGAATCCGGGACAGGGGGCGGCTACACCTTC.